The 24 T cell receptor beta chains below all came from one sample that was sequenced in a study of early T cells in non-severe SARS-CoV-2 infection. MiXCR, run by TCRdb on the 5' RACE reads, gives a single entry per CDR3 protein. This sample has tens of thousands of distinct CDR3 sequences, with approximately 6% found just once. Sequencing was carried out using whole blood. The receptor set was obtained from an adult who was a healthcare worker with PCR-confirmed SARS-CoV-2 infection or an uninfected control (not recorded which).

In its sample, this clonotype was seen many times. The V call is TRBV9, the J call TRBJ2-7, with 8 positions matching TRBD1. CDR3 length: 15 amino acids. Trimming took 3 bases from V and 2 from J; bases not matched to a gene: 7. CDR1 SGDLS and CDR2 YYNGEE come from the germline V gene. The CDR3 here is CASSAGQDPTYEQYF. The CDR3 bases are TGTGCCAGCAGCGCGGGACAGGACCCTACCTACGAGCAGTACTTC.

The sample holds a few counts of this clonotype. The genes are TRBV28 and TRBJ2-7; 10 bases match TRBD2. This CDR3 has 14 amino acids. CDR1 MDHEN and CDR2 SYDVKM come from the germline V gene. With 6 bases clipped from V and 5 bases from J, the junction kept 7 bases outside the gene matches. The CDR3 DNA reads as TGTGCCAGCAGCTACTACGGGACTAGCGACGAGCAGTACTTC. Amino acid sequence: CASSYYGTSDEQYF.

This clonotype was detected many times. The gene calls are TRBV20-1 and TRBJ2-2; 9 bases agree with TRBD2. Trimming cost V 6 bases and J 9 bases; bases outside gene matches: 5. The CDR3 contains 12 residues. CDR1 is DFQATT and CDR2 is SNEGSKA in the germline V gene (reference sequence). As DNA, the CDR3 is TGCAGTGCCGGGACTAGCAGGCGGGAGCTGTTTTTT. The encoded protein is CSAGTSRRELFF.

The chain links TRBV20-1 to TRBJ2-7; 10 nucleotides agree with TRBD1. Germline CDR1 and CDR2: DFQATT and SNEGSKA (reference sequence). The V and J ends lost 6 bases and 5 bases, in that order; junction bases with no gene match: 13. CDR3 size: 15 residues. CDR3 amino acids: CSAPPRDRGLHEQYF. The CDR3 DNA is TGCAGTGCCCCCCCGAGGGACAGGGGTCTCCACGAGCAGTACTTC.

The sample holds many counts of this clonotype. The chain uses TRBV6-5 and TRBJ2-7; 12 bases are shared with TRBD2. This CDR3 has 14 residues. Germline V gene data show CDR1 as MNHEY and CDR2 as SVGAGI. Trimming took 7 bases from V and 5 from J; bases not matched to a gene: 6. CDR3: CASTPSGRANEQYF. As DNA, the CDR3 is TGTGCCAGCACACCTAGCGGGAGGGCCAACGAGCAGTACTTC.

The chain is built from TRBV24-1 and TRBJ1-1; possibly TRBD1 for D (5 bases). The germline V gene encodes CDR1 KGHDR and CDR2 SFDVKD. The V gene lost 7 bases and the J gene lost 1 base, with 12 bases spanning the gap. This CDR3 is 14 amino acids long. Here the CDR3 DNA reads TGTGCCACCAGAGCGGTCGGGGCGAACACTGAAGCTTTCTTT. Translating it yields CATRAVGANTEAFF.

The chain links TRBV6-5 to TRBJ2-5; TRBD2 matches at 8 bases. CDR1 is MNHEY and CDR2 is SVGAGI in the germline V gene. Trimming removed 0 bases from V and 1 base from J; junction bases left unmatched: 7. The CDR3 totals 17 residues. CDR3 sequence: CASSYSGLAGLQETQYF. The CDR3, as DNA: TGTGCCAGCAGTTACTCCGGTCTAGCGGGCCTCCAAGAGACCCAGTACTTC.

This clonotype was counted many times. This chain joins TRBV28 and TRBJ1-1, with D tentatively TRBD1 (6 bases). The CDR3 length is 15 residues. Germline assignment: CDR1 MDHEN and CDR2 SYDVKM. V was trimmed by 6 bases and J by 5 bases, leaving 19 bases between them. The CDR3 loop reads CASSPRTGSGTEAFF. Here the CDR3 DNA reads TGTGCCAGCAGCCCCCGTACAGGGTCTGGGACTGAAGCTTTCTTT.

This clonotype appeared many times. The CDR3 loop is CSAARLVDYNEQFF. CDR3 nucleotides: TGCAGTGCTGCCCGACTAGTCGACTACAATGAGCAGTTCTTC. This chain joins TRBV20-1 and TRBJ2-1, with D maybe TRBD2 (6 bases). The CDR3 sequence is 14 residues long. V dropped 5 bases and J dropped 3 bases, with 14 bases sitting between them. Germline V gives CDR1 DFQATT, CDR2 SNEGSKA (reference sequence).

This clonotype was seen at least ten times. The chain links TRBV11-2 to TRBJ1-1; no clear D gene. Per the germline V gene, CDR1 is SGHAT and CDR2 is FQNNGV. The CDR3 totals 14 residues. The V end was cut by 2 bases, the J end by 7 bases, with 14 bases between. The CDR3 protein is CASSLSPYIGEAFF. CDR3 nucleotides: TGTGCCAGCAGCTTATCTCCGTATATCGGTGAAGCTTTCTTT. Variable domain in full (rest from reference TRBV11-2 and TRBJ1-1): EAGVAQSPRYKIIEKRQSVAFWCNPISGHATLYWYQQILGQGPKLLIQFQNNGVVDDSQLPKDRFSAERLKGVDSTLKIQPAKLEDSAVYLCASSLSPYIGEAFFGQGTRLTVV.

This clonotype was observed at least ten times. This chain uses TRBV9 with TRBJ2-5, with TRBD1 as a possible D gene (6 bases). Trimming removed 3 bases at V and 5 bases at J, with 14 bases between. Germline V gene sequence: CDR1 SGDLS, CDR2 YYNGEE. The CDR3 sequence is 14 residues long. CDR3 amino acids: CASSASGGWETQYF. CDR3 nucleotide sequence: TGTGCCAGCAGCGCTTCTGGGGGCTGGGAGACCCAGTACTTC.

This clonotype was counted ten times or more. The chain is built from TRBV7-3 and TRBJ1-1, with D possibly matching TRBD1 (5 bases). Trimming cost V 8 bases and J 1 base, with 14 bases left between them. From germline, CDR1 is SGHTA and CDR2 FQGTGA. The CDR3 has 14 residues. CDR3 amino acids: CASRAGRANTEAFF. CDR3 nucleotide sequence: TGTGCCAGCCGGGCAGGGAGAGCGAACACTGAAGCTTTCTTT.

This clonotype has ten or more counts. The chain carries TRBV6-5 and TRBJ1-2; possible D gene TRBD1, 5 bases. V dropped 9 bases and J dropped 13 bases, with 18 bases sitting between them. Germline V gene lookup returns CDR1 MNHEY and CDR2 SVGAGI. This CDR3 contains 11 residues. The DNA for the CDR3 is TGTGCCAGTGGACCCGTAGGGGTTTCCACCTTC. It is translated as CASGPVGVSTF.

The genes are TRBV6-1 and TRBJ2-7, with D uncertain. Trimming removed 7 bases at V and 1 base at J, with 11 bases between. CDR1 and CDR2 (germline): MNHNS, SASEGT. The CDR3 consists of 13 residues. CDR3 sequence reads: CASTLGVSYEQYF. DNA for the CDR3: TGTGCCAGCACCCTGGGTGTATCCTACGAGCAGTACTTC.

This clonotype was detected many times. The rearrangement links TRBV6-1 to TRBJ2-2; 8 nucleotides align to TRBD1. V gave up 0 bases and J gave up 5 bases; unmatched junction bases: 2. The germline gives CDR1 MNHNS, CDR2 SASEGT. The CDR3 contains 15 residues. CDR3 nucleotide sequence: TGTGCCAGCAGTGAAGCGACAGGGGAAACCGGGGAGCTGTTTTTT. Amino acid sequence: CASSEATGETGELFF.

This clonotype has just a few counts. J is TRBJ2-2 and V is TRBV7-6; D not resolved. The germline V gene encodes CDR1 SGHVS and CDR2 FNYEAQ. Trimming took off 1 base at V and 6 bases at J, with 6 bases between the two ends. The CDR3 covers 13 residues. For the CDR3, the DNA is TGTGCCAGCAGCTTAGTTCGGGCCGGGGAGCTGTTTTTT. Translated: CASSLVRAGELFF.

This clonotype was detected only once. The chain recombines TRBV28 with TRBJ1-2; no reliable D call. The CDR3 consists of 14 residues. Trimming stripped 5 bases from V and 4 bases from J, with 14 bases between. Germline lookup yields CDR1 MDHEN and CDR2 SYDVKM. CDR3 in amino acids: CASSAGLTFYGYTF. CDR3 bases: TGTGCCAGCAGTGCCGGACTGACATTCTATGGCTACACCTTC.

CDR3 protein: CASSQGGIPHGYTF. CDR3 DNA: TGTGCCAGCAGCCAGGGGGGGATACCCCATGGCTACACCTTC. The rearrangement uses TRBV3-1 and TRBJ1-2; perhaps TRBD1 as D (5 bases). V was cut by 3 bases and J by 6 bases, with 14 bases left in between. In germline, CDR1 is LGHDT, CDR2 YNNKEL (reference sequence). This CDR3 spans 14 amino acids.

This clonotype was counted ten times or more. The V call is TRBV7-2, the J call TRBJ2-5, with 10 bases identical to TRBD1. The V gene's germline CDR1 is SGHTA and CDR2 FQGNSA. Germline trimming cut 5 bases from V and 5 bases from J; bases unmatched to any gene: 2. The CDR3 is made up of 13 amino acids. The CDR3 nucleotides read TGTGCCAGCAGCCCGACAGGGGGCGAGACCCAGTACTTC. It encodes CASSPTGGETQYF.

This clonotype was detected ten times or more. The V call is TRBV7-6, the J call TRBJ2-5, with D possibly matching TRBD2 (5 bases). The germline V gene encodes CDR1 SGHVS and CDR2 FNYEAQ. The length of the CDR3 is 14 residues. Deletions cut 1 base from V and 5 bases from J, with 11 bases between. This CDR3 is CASSLGLREETQYF. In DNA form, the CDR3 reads TGTGCCAGCAGCTTAGGCCTTAGGGAGGAGACCCAGTACTTC.

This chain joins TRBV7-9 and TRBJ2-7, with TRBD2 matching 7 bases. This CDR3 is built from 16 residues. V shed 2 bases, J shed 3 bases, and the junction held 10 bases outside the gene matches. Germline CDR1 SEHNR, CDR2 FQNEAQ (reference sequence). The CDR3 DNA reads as TGTGCCAGCAGCTTAATTAGTCCTAGCGGAGACTACGAGCAGTACTTC. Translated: CASSLISPSGDYEQYF.

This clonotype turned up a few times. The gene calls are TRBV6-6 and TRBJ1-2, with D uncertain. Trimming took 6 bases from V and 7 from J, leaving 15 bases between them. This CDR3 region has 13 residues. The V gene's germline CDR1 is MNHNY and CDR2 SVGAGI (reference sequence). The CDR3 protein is CASRLDLTAGYTF. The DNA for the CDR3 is TGTGCCAGCAGGTTAGATCTTACCGCTGGCTACACCTTC.

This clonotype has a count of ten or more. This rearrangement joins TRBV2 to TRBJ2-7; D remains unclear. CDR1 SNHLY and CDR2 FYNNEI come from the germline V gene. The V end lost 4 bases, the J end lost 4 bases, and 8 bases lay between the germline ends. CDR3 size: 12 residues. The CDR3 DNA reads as TGTGCCAGCAGTGCCGGCACGTACGAGCAGTACTTC. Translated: CASSAGTYEQYF.

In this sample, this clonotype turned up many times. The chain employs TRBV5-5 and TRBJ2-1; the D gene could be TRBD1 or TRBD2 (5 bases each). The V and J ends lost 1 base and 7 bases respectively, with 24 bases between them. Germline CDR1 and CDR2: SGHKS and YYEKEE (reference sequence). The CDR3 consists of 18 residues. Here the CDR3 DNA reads TGTGCCAGCAGCTTGAAGGGGCTGAAGGGCATAGGAGGAAATGAGCAGTTCTTC. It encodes CASSLKGLKGIGGNEQFF.